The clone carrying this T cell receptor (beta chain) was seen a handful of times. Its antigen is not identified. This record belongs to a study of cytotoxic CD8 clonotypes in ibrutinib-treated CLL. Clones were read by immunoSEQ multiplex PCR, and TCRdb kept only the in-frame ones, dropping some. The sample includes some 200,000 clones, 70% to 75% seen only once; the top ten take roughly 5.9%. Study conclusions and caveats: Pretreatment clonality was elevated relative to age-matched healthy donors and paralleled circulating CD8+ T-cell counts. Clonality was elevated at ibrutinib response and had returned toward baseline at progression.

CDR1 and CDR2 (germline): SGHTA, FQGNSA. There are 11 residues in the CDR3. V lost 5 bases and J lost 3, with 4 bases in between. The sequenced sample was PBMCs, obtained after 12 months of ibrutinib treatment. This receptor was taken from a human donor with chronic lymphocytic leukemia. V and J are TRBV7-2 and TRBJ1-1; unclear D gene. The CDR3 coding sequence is TGTGCCAGCAGCCAGGACACTGAAGCTTTCTTT. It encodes CASSQDTEAFF.